This is a list of T cell receptor beta chains from one sample in a study of naive and memory T cell subsets. TCRdb reprocessed the 5' RACE reads with MiXCR, giving one entry per CDR3 protein. Here the sample spans over 20,000 distinct CDR3 sequences, less than 25% being singletons. Source of these receptors: a female donor in good health. Both conserved end residues are part of each CDR3. The D gene is left open where the match is weak. The size of a clone is reported for some rows only, either as once, few or many, or as a class for expanded clones.

TRBD2,TRBJ2-3,TRBV29-1,few,CSVLRLAGSPDTQYF,TGCAGCGTTTTAAGACTAGCGGGGAGCCCAGATACGCAGTATTTT
-,TRBJ2-7,TRBV10-3,once,CATEGGDSYEQYF,TGTGCCACAGAGGGGGGGGACTCCTACGAGCAGTACTTC
TRBD1,TRBJ2-7,TRBV7-6,-,CASSLAAAGQGSHEQYF,TGTGCCAGCAGCTTAGCGGCCGCGGGACAGGGTAGCCACGAGCAGTACTTC
-,TRBJ2-7,TRBV6-5,few,CASSLYQQSEQYF,TGTGCCAGCAGCCTATACCAGCAGTCCGAGCAGTACTTC
TRBD1,TRBJ1-1,TRBV7-2,-,CASSPGGVTPMNTEAFF,TGTGCCAGCAGCCCAGGGGGCGTTACACCTATGAACACTGAAGCTTTCTTT
-,TRBJ1-1,TRBV6-1,medium-sized,CASSEGRGTEAFF,TGTGCCAGCAGTGAAGGTAGGGGCACTGAAGCTTTCTTT
-,TRBJ2-2,TRBV7-3,many,CASSFQGTTGELFF,TGTGCCAGCAGCTTCCAGGGGACGACCGGGGAGCTGTTTTTT
-,TRBJ2-4,TRBV29-1,few,CSVVNWNIQYF,TGCAGCGTGGTAAACTGGAACATTCAGTACTTC
-,TRBJ2-4,TRBV14,medium-sized,CASSLSGGHIQYF,TGTGCCAGCAGCCTCAGTGGGGGGCACATTCAGTACTTC
-,TRBJ2-5,TRBV20-1,medium-sized,CSARDGRLRETQYF,TGCAGTGCTAGAGATGGCAGGCTAAGAGAGACCCAGTACTTC
TRBD2,TRBJ2-1,TRBV7-2,many,CASGSMTSGVNEQFF,TGTGCCAGCGGGTCGATGACTAGCGGGGTTAATGAGCAGTTCTTC
-,TRBJ1-2,TRBV29-1,many,CSVADRLSNYGYTF,TGCAGCGTTGCCGACAGGCTATCTAACTATGGCTACACCTTC
-,TRBJ1-1,TRBV11-2,-,CASSLKENTEAFF,TGTGCCAGCAGCTTGAAAGAGAACACTGAAGCTTTCTTT
TRBD1,TRBJ2-7,TRBV20-1,medium-sized,CSARDRTGVLYEQYF,TGCAGTGCTAGAGATAGGACAGGGGTTTTGTACGAGCAGTACTTC
TRBD2,TRBJ2-1,TRBV6-1,-,CASSEDTSGGVSEQFF,TGTGCCAGCAGTGAAGATACCAGCGGGGGGGTAAGTGAGCAGTTCTTC
TRBD1,TRBJ1-2,TRBV10-3,-,CAISQGQGFIYGYTF,TGTGCCATCAGTCAAGGACAGGGGTTCATCTATGGCTACACCTTC
-,TRBJ2-7,TRBV29-1,-,CSVEGGRGYEQYF,TGCAGCGTCGAAGGGGGACGTGGATACGAGCAGTACTTC
-,TRBJ2-5,TRBV20-1,-,CSATLATQPLRETQYF,TGCAGTGCTACCCTTGCTACCCAGCCTCTCCGGGAGACCCAGTACTTC
-,TRBJ2-5,TRBV12-3/TRBV12-4,-,CASSPDSKETQYF,TGTGCCAGCAGTCCAGACAGTAAAGAGACCCAGTACTTC
-,TRBJ2-3,TRBV6-2/TRBV6-3,-,CASSYRRPSTDTQYF,TGTGCCAGCAGTTATCGCAGGCCAAGCACAGATACGCAGTATTTT
-,TRBJ2-1,TRBV20-1,many,CSATPNEQFF,TGCAGTGCGACGCCTAATGAGCAGTTCTTC
-,TRBJ2-1,TRBV5-6,many,CASQGSRGPDEQFF,TGTGCCAGCCAAGGGAGTCGGGGTCCGGATGAGCAGTTCTTC
TRBD2,TRBJ2-7,TRBV20-1,-,CSAYVRGRGGLGEQYF,TGCAGTGCTTACGTCAGGGGACGGGGGGGTTTAGGCGAGCAGTACTTC
TRBD2,TRBJ2-7,TRBV20-1,few,CSATATGRAGEQYF,TGCAGTGCTACCGCAACCGGGAGGGCCGGTGAGCAGTACTTC
-,TRBJ2-7,TRBV2,many,CASNGGLPSREQYF,TGTGCCAGCAATGGAGGACTACCTTCTCGCGAGCAGTACTTC
TRBD2,TRBJ2-1,TRBV12-3/TRBV12-4,-,CASSPGTSGVNNEQFF,TGTGCCAGCAGTCCAGGGACTAGCGGGGTAAACAATGAGCAGTTCTTC
-,TRBJ2-1,TRBV20-1,few,CSATSWDRGHNEQFF,TGCAGTGCAACGAGTTGGGACCGCGGCCACAATGAGCAGTTCTTC
-,TRBJ2-7,TRBV4-3,-,CASSQDWHEQYF,TGCGCCAGCAGCCAAGATTGGCACGAGCAGTACTTC
-,TRBJ2-6,TRBV6-4,medium-sized,CASSDSGAGANVLTF,TGTGCCAGCAGTGACTCAGGGGCTGGGGCCAACGTCCTGACTTTC
-,TRBJ1-5,TRBV19,-,CASSAWDGDQPQHF,TGTGCCAGTAGTGCGTGGGACGGCGATCAGCCCCAGCATTTT
TRBD2,TRBJ2-1,TRBV6-5,few,CASSPTSGDNEQFF,TGTGCCAGCAGCCCGACTAGCGGGGACAATGAGCAGTTCTTC
-,TRBJ2-1,TRBV27,-,CASSPRGIGLSDEQFF,TGTGCCAGCAGCCCTAGGGGCATTGGGCTTTCCGATGAGCAGTTCTTC
TRBD1,TRBJ2-3,TRBV5-1,many,CASRTGTGSTDTQYF,TGCGCCAGCAGGACCGGGACAGGAAGCACAGATACGCAGTATTTT
-,TRBJ2-2,TRBV20-1,few,CSARKNTGELFF,TGCAGTGCCAGGAAGAACACCGGGGAGCTGTTTTTT
TRBD2,TRBJ2-5,TRBV20-1,-,CSARDRLAGATQYF,TGCAGTGCTAGAGATAGGCTAGCGGGAGCAACCCAGTACTTC
-,TRBJ1-6,TRBV12-3/TRBV12-4,many,CASSWDGVSSPLHF,TGTGCCAGCAGTTGGGACGGGGTTAGCTCACCCCTCCACTTT